This record looks at one T cell receptor beta chain sequence and its context. The V and J ends lost 5 bases and 4 bases, in that order; junction bases with no gene match: 15. This CDR3 is 18 amino acids long. CDR1 is SGHTA and CDR2 is FQGNSA in the germline V gene. These data belong to a study of blood T cell repertoires in COVID-19. About the study: Whether acute or convalescent, the COVID-19 samples came from the United States, Italy and Spain. T cells, B-cell-depleted T cells, or PBMCs supplied cDNA or gDNA.

Per the authors' pipeline: By means of reference gene primer amplification, nucleated cell counts were estimated. The table came from immunoSEQ multiplex PCR; TCRdb's copy has only in-frame clones and leaves some out. V and J calls and clone size follow that table, whereas D and trimming were derived from the DNA. This sample yields hundreds of thousands of clones, of which 85% are seen a single time; 5.1% belongs to the top ten. The receptor was derived from a man aged 50-59 years with active or convalescent COVID-19. This rearrangement joins TRBV7-2 to TRBJ2-1; TRBD2 agrees at 9 bases. The sample taken for sequencing was peripheral blood. CDR3 nucleotide sequence: TGTGCCAGCAGCCATAGTGGACGGGCTAGCGGGATTTACAATGAGCAGTTCTTC. It translates to CASSHSGRASGIYNEQFF.